One sample yielded the 12 T cell receptor beta chains listed below, sequenced in a study of T cell responses to AZD1222 COVID-19 vaccine. The protocol was immunoSEQ multiplex PCR, while the TCRdb copy is restricted to in-frame clones and leaves out a portion. This table has about 130,000 clones, 85% to 90% appearing once. The sample here was peripheral blood, taken 28 days after the second AZD1222 dose. These TCRs come from an adult who received the AZD1222 COVID-19 vaccine.

This chain uses TRBV19 with TRBJ2-3; no definite D call. This CDR3 has 13 amino acids. In germline, CDR1 is LNHDA, CDR2 SQIVND (reference sequence). Trimming took off 5 bases at V and 4 bases at J, with 10 bases between the two ends. The CDR3 bases are TGTGCCAGTAGTGAATCTCGGGCAGATACGCAGTATTTT. Its translation is CASSESRADTQYF.

The chain combines TRBV3-1 (or the pseudogene TRBV3-2) with TRBJ2-3, with 10 bases aligning to TRBD2. With 4 bases clipped from V and 4 bases from J, the junction kept 8 bases outside the gene matches. Germline CDR1 is LGHDT and CDR2 is YNNKEL (reference sequence). This CDR3 has 16 amino acids. As DNA, the CDR3 is TGTGCCAGCAGCCTTACGAGACTAGCGGGTCCAGATACGCAGTATTTT. It is translated as CASSLTRLAGPDTQYF.

This chain uses TRBV12-3 or TRBV12-4 with TRBJ1-1; D may be TRBD1 (6 bases). The CDR3 runs to 11 residues. V was trimmed by 4 bases and J by 9 bases, leaving 9 bases between them. This chain's CDR3 is CASSSGQKAFF. In nucleotides, the CDR3 is TGTGCCAGCAGTTCAGGACAGAAAGCTTTCTTT.

The genes are TRBV20-1 and TRBJ1-2, with D unresolved. Trimming left V 5 bases short and J 7 bases short, with 11 bases between. Germline V gene sequence: CDR1 DFQATT, CDR2 SNEGSKA (reference sequence). The CDR3 extends over 11 amino acids. DNA of the CDR3: TGCAGTGCTGAACACCGCTTTGGCTACACCTTC. It codes for CSAEHRFGYTF.

The rearrangement links TRBV6-5 to TRBJ2-1; D may be TRBD2 (6 bases). This CDR3 is built from 15 residues. Trimming stripped 6 bases from V and 3 bases from J, with 15 bases between. Germline-derived CDR1 and CDR2 are MNHEY and SVGAGI. This CDR3 is CASSRGGAYYNEQFF. CDR3 DNA: TGTGCCAGCAGCCGCGGCGGGGCTTACTACAATGAGCAGTTCTTC.

The table lists this clone with a count of one. The rearrangement links TRBV14 to TRBJ2-5; the match to TRBD2 covers 7 bases. The J segment lost 5 bases and the V segment lost 11 bases, leaving 20 bases of the junction unmatched. CDR3 size: 16 residues. Per the germline V gene, CDR1 is SGHDN and CDR2 is FVKESK. The CDR3 region is CALGQDGLVWRETQYF. The CDR3 nucleotides read TGTGCCTTGGGGCAAGACGGACTAGTATGGAGGGAGACCCAGTACTTC. The variable domain in full, completed from reference TRBV14 and TRBJ2-5, reads EAGVTQFPSHSVIEKGQTVTLRCDPISGHDNLYWYRRVMGKEIKFLLHFVKESKQDESGMPNNRFLAERTGGTYSTLKVQPAELEDSGVYFCALGQDGLVWRETQYFGPGTRLLVL.

The chain links TRBV2 to TRBJ1-5; no firm D call. CDR3 length: 14 residues. The germline CDR1 and CDR2 sequences are SNHLY and FYNNEI. V lost 3 bases and J lost 7, with 13 bases in between. CDR3 coding DNA: TGTGCCAGCAGTGATGCGCAGGTGGGGCAGCCCCAGCATTTT. Amino acids: CASSDAQVGQPQHF.

The rearrangement uses TRBV9 and TRBJ1-2, with 9 nucleotides matching TRBD1. V trimming: 2 bases; J trimming: 4 bases; junction bases outside the gene matches: 6. CDR3 size: 15 residues. Germline values: CDR1 SGDLS, CDR2 YYNGEE. CDR3 amino acids: CASSVHGTGFYGYTF. In DNA form, the CDR3 reads TGTGCCAGCAGCGTTCACGGGACAGGGTTCTATGGCTACACCTTC.

The V and J genes are TRBV24-1 and TRBJ1-3, with D hard to call. Per germline, CDR1 KGHDR and CDR2 SFDVKD. The V end was cut by 2 bases, the J end by 3 bases, with 10 bases between. This CDR3 spans 15 amino acids. The CDR3 loop reads CATSDSGKGGNTIYF. Here the CDR3 DNA reads TGTGCCACCAGTGATTCGGGGAAGGGTGGAAACACCATATATTTT.

V is TRBV3-1 (or the pseudogene TRBV3-2) and J is TRBJ1-2, with 11 bases matching TRBD1. This CDR3 has 16 residues. CDR1 is LGHDT, CDR2 YNNKEL, per germline (reference sequence). Trimming at V came to 4 bases and at J to 6 bases, leaving 10 bases not matched to a gene. CDR3 loop: CASSLGQGAPYNGYTF. The CDR3 coding sequence is TGTGCCAGCAGCCTAGGACAGGGGGCACCCTATAATGGCTACACCTTC.

The chain combines TRBV5-5 with TRBJ1-3; maybe TRBD1 (5 bases). The V end was cut by 0 bases, the J end by 3 bases, with 13 bases between. The CDR3 is 16 residues long. CDR1 and CDR2 from the germline V gene are SGHKS and YYEKEE (reference sequence). The CDR3 DNA reads as TGTGCCAGCAGCTTGGAGTACAGGCGGGGTGGAAACACCATATATTTT. Translation: CASSLEYRRGGNTIYF.

This clone was counted once. This chain joins TRBV7-3 and TRBJ2-5, with D hard to call. The CDR3 spans 15 residues. Germline values: CDR1 SGHTA, CDR2 FQGTGA. V gave up 2 bases and J gave up 2 bases, with 12 bases separating them. This CDR3 reads CASSLGSGLQETQYF. The CDR3 nucleotides are TGTGCCAGCAGCTTAGGCTCCGGGTTACAAGAGACCCAGTACTTC.